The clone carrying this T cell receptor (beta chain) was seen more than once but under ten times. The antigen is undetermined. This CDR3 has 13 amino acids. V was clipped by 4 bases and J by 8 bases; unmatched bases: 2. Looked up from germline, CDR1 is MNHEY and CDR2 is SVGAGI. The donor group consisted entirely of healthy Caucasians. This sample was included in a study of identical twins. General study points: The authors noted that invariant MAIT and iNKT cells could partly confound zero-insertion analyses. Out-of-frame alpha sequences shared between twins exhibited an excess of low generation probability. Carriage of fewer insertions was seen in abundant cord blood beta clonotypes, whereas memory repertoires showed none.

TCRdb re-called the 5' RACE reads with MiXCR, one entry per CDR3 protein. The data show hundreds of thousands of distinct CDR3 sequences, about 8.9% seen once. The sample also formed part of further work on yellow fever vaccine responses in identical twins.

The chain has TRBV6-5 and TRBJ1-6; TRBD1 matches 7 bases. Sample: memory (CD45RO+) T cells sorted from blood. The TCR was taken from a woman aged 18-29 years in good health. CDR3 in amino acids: CASSLGQHSPLHF. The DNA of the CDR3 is TGTGCCAGCAGTTTGGGACAGCATTCACCCCTCCACTTT.